This entry lists 14 T cell receptor beta chains sequenced from one sample in a study of neurological immune-mediated disorders. TCRdb called the 5' RACE reads again in MiXCR, with one record for every CDR3 protein. This table has more than 70,000 distinct CDR3 sequences, 10% to 13% appearing once. Sequencing was done on a sample of PBMCs. These receptors were taken from a man aged 35-49 years in good health.

This clonotype appeared many times. The CDR3 DNA reads TGTGCCAGCAGTTATTTGGACAGGGGAAATGAGCAGTTCTTC. It specifies CASSYLDRGNEQFF. This chain uses TRBV28 with TRBJ2-1, with 9 positions matching TRBD1. The germline CDR1 and CDR2 sequences are MDHEN and SYDVKM. There are 14 residues in the CDR3. V shed 4 bases, J shed 7 bases, and the junction held 5 bases outside the gene matches.

The chain recombines TRBV2 with TRBJ1-5; TRBD1 is a possible D gene (5 bases). There are 14 residues in the CDR3. V lost 6 bases and J 3 bases, leaving 12 bases between the germline ends. Per the germline V gene, CDR1 is SNHLY and CDR2 is FYNNEI. The CDR3 nucleotides read TGTGCCAGCAGAATCGGGGCCCCCAATCAGCCCCAGCATTTT. It is translated as CASRIGAPNQPQHF. Looking up the rest from reference TRBV2 and TRBJ1-5 gives the full variable domain: EPEVTQTPSHQVTQMGQEVILRCVPISNHLYFYWYRQILGQKVEFLVSFYNNEISEKSEIFDDQFSVERPDGSNFTLKIRSTKLEDSAMYFCASRIGAPNQPQHFGDGTRLSIL.

This clonotype has just a few counts. This clone may be a read error of a much larger clone one base away. The chain uses TRBV29-1 and TRBJ1-4; the D is unclear. The CDR3 is made up of 14 amino acids. The germline V gene encodes CDR1 SQVTM and CDR2 ANQGSEA. The V end lost 4 bases, the J end lost 0 bases, and 9 bases lay between the germline ends. This CDR3 reads CSVGYISTNEKLFF. CDR3 DNA sequence: TGCAGCGTTGGGTATATATCAACTAATGAAAAACTGTTTTTT.

As to this clonotype: A much larger clone lies one base from this, so it may be a read error. The missing conserved phenylalanine or tryptophan at the end of this CDR3 makes a read error likely. This sequence joins TRBV11-2 and TRBJ2-1; no definite D call. CDR1 SGHAT and CDR2 FQNNGV come from the germline V gene. Trimming took off 3 bases at V and 5 bases at J, with 11 bases between the two ends. The CDR3 runs 14 residues. CDR3 loop: CASSFSDGDNEQFL. The CDR3 DNA sequence: TGTGCCAGCAGCTTCTCTGATGGAGACAATGAGCAGTTCTTA.

V is TRBV19 and J is TRBJ1-5; D not certain. The CDR3 is made up of 15 amino acids. V lost 3 bases, J lost 5 bases, and 14 bases lay in between. Germline V CDR1 and CDR2: LNHDA, SQIVND (reference sequence). The CDR3 DNA reads as TGTGCCAGTAGTATGGGCCCCCAGTTGGATCAGCCCCAGCATTTT. Protein sequence: CASSMGPQLDQPQHF.

This clonotype was recorded at least ten times. This chain joins TRBV20-1 and TRBJ1-5; possibly TRBD1 for D (6 bases). The V and J ends lost 0 bases and 0 bases respectively, with 21 bases between them. Germline V CDR1 and CDR2: DFQATT, SNEGSKA (reference sequence). The CDR3 spans 19 residues. The CDR3 DNA sequence: TGCAGTGCTAGAGATCAGGCGAGGAGGACAGAATTTAGCAATCAGCCCCAGCATTTT. As protein: CSARDQARRTEFSNQPQHF.

There are many counts of this clonotype. V usage is TRBV5-6 and J usage is TRBJ1-2; TRBD1 aligns across 7 bases. The junction had 5 bases not matched to a gene; V was cut back by 5 bases and J by 4 bases. This CDR3 is 13 amino acids long. Germline CDR1 reads SGHDT; CDR2 reads YYEEEE. The CDR3 region has the DNA TGTGCCAGCAGTCGTGACAGGGTCTATGGCTACACCTTC. Its translation is CASSRDRVYGYTF.

Many counts were recorded for this clonotype. The J gene is TRBJ1-3, the V gene TRBV9; D unresolved. CDR3 length: 19 amino acids. V was pared by 3 bases and J by 0 bases, with 22 bases between. Germline values: CDR1 SGDLS, CDR2 YYNGEE. Here the CDR3 DNA reads TGTGCCAGCAGCGGAATGGTTAGGACCGGGGTGAACTCTGGAAACACCATATATTTT. Its protein product is CASSGMVRTGVNSGNTIYF.

In this sample, this clonotype turned up a few times. The chain joins TRBV7-2 to TRBJ2-1, with a weak D call TRBD1 (6 bases). The germline V gene encodes CDR1 SGHTA and CDR2 FQGNSA. This CDR3 region has 14 residues. V gave up 9 bases and J gave up 0 bases, with 12 bases separating them. CDR3 in amino acids: CASHGQSSYNEQFF. CDR3 bases: TGTGCCAGTCATGGACAGAGCTCCTACAATGAGCAGTTCTTC.

This clonotype was seen ten or more times. The chain combines TRBV5-1 with TRBJ2-7; perhaps TRBD2 as D (5 bases). The germline V and J ends were trimmed by 1 base and 5 bases, with 13 bases remaining between them. Germline CDR1 SGHRS, CDR2 YFSETQ. The CDR3 consists of 14 residues. The CDR3 sequence: CASSLIGIRDEQYF. In DNA, the CDR3 is TGCGCCAGCAGCTTGATCGGGATCCGGGACGAGCAGTACTTC. Full variable domain (missing parts from reference TRBV5-1 and TRBJ2-7): KAGVTQTPRYLIKTRGQQVTLSCSPISGHRSVSWYQQTPGQGLQFLFEYFSETQRNKGNFPGRFSGRQFSNSRSEMNVSTLELGDSALYLCASSLIGIRDEQYFGPGTRLTVT.

This clonotype was observed many times. The V call is TRBV20-1, the J call TRBJ2-3, with TRBD2 matching over 8 bases. This CDR3 has 14 residues. From germline, CDR1 is DFQATT and CDR2 SNEGSKA (reference sequence). Losses at the gene ends were 3 bases for V and 4 bases for J; bases not matched to a gene: 6. The CDR3 is CSASSREGPDTQYF. The CDR3 DNA sequence: TGCAGTGCTAGTTCCCGGGAGGGACCAGATACGCAGTATTTT.

In its sample, this clonotype was seen a few times. The V call is TRBV5-1, the J call TRBJ1-2; unclear D gene. CDR3 length equals 13 residues. Germline CDR1 SGHRS, CDR2 YFSETQ. V lost 0 bases, J lost 5 bases, and 8 bases lay in between. CDR3 in DNA: TGCGCCAGCAGCTTGGAACAGATTTATGGCTACACCTTC. It translates to CASSLEQIYGYTF.

This clonotype was detected ten times or more. The CDR3 loop is CATLAGGHQWQYF. The CDR3 region has the DNA TGTGCCACCCTAGCGGGGGGGCATCAGTGGCAGTACTTC. The gene calls are TRBV10-3 and TRBJ2-7, with TRBD2 matching over 12 bases. In germline, CDR1 is ENHRY, CDR2 SYGVKD. The V segment lost 10 bases and the J segment 9 bases; nucleotides outside the gene matches: 10. This CDR3 is built from 13 residues.

The chain is built from TRBV30 and TRBJ2-1; no clear D gene. This CDR3 has 13 residues. Trimming stripped 3 bases from V and 1 base from J, with 7 bases between. CDR1 GTSNPN and CDR2 SVGIG come from the germline V gene (reference sequence). The chain's CDR3 is CAWRKRSYNEQFF. Here the CDR3 DNA reads TGTGCCTGGAGGAAGAGATCCTACAATGAGCAGTTCTTC.